This TCR beta chain was retrieved from a study of graft-versus-host responses after intestinal transplantation. Study details: All recipients were transplanted with multivisceral, liver-intestinal, or isolated intestinal grafts. Anti-thymocyte globulin induction, then tacrolimus and steroids for about 3 years, went to all recipients.

CDR1 SGHVS and CDR2 FNYEAQ come from the germline V gene. The CDR3 has 16 residues. J was trimmed by 3 bases and V by 3 bases; bases with no gene match: 8. Note on this clone: The antigen is not known.

Generated by immunoSEQ multiplex PCR, the TCRdb table keeps only in-frame clones and is missing some. Seen here are tens of thousands of clones, approximately 84% observed once, and the top ten hold about 0.43%. V is TRBV7-6 and J is TRBJ2-3; 8 nucleotides align to TRBD2. The sequences come from unstimulated CD4+ T cells sorted from spleen or lymph node cells, collected before transplant. The TCR was taken from a human donor who was the organ donor for an intestinal transplant. CDR3: CASSFPTSAGTDTQYF. CDR3 DNA: TGTGCCAGCAGCTTCCCGACTAGCGCGGGTACAGATACGCAGTATTTT.